Sequencing of this TCR beta chain was carried out in a study of T cell responses to AZD1222 COVID-19 vaccine. Study-wide results and caveats: In a largely white British group with more females than males, clonal diversity was possibly underestimated.

Data came from immunoSEQ multiplex PCR; TCRdb stores just in-frame clones and leaves some out. The data show about 170,000 clones, approximately 90% seen once. With respect to this clone: Its antigen is as yet unknown.

CDR3 length equals 16 residues. The TCR comes from an adult in good health. Material: peripheral blood, obtained on day 0 of AZD1222 vaccination. The gene calls are TRBV21-1 and TRBJ2-7; the table's D call TRBD1 went unverified against the DNA. TRBV21-1 corresponds to a pseudogene. CDR3: CASSTRQDRGSYEQYF. CDR3 DNA: TGTGCCAGCAGCACGAGGCAGGACAGGGGATCCTACGAGCAGTACTTC.